The 7 T cell receptor beta chains in this list originate from one sample, sequenced in a study of metastatic and nonmetastatic thyroid tumors. No treatment had been given to any patient before thyroid surgery. TCRdb re-called clones via MiXCR from the PCR reads. Counted here are about 93,000 clones, over 8.5% occurring once; the ten biggest clones make up 8.8%. The sequenced sample was blood. The receptor set was obtained from a female donor with papillary thyroid cancer or a benign thyroid nodule (not recorded which). Some clones in this sample may be carry-over from other donors' samples.

This clone was counted ten times or more. This chain joins TRBV29-1 and TRBJ2-2; 7 bases align to TRBD1. The J segment lost 5 bases and the V segment lost 8 bases, leaving 5 bases of the junction unmatched. This CDR3 has 12 amino acids. CDR1 is SQVTM and CDR2 is ANQGSEA in the germline V gene. The CDR3 sequence: CSSTGQTGELFF. The CDR3 region has the DNA TGCAGCTCAACGGGACAGACCGGGGAGCTGTTTTTT.

This chain joins TRBV3-1 and TRBJ2-2; D perhaps matches TRBD1 (6 bases). Looked up from germline, CDR1 is LGHDT and CDR2 is YNNKEL (reference sequence). The CDR3 totals 15 residues. V was cut by 7 bases and J by 3 bases, with 15 bases left in between. For the CDR3, the DNA is TGTGCCAGCAATCAAGGGGGTTCAGACACCGGGGAGCTGTTTTTT. Its translation is CASNQGGSDTGELFF.

This clone has ten or more counts. This chain links TRBV7-9 with TRBJ1-1; D gene uncertain. Trimming left V 2 bases short and J 5 bases short, with 9 bases between. The germline V gene has CDR1 SEHNR and CDR2 FQNEAQ (reference sequence). This CDR3 comprises 13 residues. The CDR3 loop is CASSLSGVTEAFF. The CDR3, as DNA: TGTGCCAGCAGCTTAAGCGGGGTAACTGAAGCTTTCTTT.

This clone was found many times. The rearrangement links TRBV5-1 to TRBJ2-2; D not resolved. The V and J ends lost 0 bases and 6 bases respectively, with 3 bases between them. The CDR3 spans 12 residues. The germline V gene encodes CDR1 SGHRS and CDR2 YFSETQ. The CDR3 here is CASSLGAGELFF. CDR3 bases: TGCGCCAGCAGCTTGGGAGCCGGGGAGCTGTTTTTT.

There are many counts of this clone. The rearrangement joins TRBV2 to TRBJ2-1; 8 nucleotides line up with TRBD1. CDR3 length: 14 amino acids. V trimming: 8 bases; J trimming: 0 bases; junction bases outside the gene matches: 3. Germline loops: CDR1 SNHLY, CDR2 FYNNEI. CDR3 sequence (DNA): TGTGCCAGCCGACAGGGGAACTCCTACAATGAGCAGTTCTTC. It specifies CASRQGNSYNEQFF.

V gene TRBV11-1 combines with J gene TRBJ2-7; 8 bases agree with TRBD1. CDR3 length: 16 residues. The V gene end was trimmed by 5 bases and the J gene end by 3 bases; junction bases not matched to a gene: 12. Germline-derived CDR1 and CDR2 are SGHAT and FQDESV (reference sequence). Here the CDR3 DNA reads TGTGCCAGCAGCCCTCTCTACAGGGGGACTTTCTACGAGCAGTACTTC. It codes for CASSPLYRGTFYEQYF.

This chain uses TRBV18 with TRBJ2-7, with TRBD1 as a possible D gene (6 bases). Trimming left V 4 bases short and J 7 bases short, with 20 bases between. The germline V gene encodes CDR1 KGHSH and CDR2 LQKENI. The CDR3 runs to 15 residues. CDR3 nucleotides: TGTGCCAGCTCACGTACCGGGACACCCCCGGGGGAGCAGTACTTC. Protein: CASSRTGTPPGEQYF.